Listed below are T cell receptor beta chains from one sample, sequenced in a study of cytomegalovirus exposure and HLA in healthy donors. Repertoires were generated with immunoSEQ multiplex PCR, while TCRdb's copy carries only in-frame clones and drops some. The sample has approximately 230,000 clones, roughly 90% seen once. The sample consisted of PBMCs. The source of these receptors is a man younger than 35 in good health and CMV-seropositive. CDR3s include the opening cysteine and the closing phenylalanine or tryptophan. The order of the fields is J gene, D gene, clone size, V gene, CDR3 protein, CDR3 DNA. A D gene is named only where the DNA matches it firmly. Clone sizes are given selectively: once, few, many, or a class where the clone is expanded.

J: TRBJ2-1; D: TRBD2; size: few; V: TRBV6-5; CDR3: CASSYSAGGNNEQFF; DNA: TGTGCCAGCAGTTACTCGGCGGGAGGAAACAATGAGCAGTTCTTC
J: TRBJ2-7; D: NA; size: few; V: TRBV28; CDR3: CASSSGLETYEQYF; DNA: TGTGCCAGCAGTTCCGGACTTGAAACCTACGAGCAGTACTTC
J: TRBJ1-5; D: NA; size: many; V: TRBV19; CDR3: CASNFGQNSNQPQHF; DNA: TGTGCCAGTAACTTCGGACAGAATAGCAATCAGCCCCAGCATTTT
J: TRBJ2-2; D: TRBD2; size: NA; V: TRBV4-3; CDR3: CASSQEGGRVVGELFF; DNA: TGCGCCAGCAGCCAAGAAGGCGGGAGAGTGGTCGGGGAGCTGTTTTTT
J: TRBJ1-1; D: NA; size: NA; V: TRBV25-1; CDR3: CASSELGVDTEAFF; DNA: TGTGCCAGCAGTGAATTGGGGGTCGACACTGAAGCTTTCTTT
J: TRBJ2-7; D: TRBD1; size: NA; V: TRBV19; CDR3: CASSITGQGHGYEQYF; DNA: TGTGCCAGTAGTATAACAGGACAGGGGCATGGCTACGAGCAGTACTTC
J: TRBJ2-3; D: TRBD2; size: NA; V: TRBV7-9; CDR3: CASSGGLAGVRTDTQYF; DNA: TGTGCCAGCAGCGGGGGACTAGCGGGAGTTCGCACAGATACGCAGTATTTT
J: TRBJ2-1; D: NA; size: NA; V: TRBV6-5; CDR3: CASSYGTPSYNEQFF; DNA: TGTGCCAGCAGTTACGGAACCCCCTCCTACAATGAGCAGTTCTTC
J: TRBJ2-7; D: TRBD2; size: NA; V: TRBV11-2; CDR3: CASSLTSGGTEQYF; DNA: TGTGCCAGCAGCCTCACTAGCGGAGGAACCGAGCAGTACTTC
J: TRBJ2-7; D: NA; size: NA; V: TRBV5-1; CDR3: CASSWGLETRRLYEQYF; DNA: TGCGCCAGCAGCTGGGGACTTGAGACTAGAAGGCTCTACGAGCAGTACTTC
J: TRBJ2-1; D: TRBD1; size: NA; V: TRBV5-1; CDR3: CASSYTGVGEQFF; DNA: TGCGCCAGCAGCTACACAGGGGTTGGTGAGCAGTTCTTC
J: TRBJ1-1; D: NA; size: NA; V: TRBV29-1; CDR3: CSVDLRDSTAFF; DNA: TGCAGCGTTGACCTAAGGGACTCAACGGCTTTCTTT
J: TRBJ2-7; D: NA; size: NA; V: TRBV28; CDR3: CASSLPPGGGYQYEQYF; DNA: TGTGCCAGCAGTTTACCCCCAGGAGGTGGCTACCAATACGAGCAGTACTTC
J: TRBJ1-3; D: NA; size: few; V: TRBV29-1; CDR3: CSGQFSSGNTIYF; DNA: TGCAGCGGACAGTTTAGCTCTGGAAACACCATATATTTT
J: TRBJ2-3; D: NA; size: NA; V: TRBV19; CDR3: CASSYGGYTDTQYF; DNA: TGTGCCAGTAGTTACGGAGGGTACACAGATACGCAGTATTTT
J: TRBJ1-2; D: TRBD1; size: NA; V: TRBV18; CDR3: CASSPSGTTGVGGYTF; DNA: TGTGCCAGCTCACCGTCAGGAACGACAGGGGTGGGCGGCTACACCTTC
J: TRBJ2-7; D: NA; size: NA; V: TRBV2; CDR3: CASSDLILDEQYF; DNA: TGTGCCAGCAGTGATTTGATACTCGACGAGCAGTACTTC
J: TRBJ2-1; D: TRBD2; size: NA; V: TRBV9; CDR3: CASSVDLAGVFYEQFF; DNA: TGTGCCAGCAGCGTAGACCTAGCGGGAGTTTTTTATGAGCAGTTCTTC
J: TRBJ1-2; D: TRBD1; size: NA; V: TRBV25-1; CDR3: CASSDRQGTVYGYTF; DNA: TGTGCCAGCAGTGACCGACAGGGTACGGTCTATGGCTACACCTTC
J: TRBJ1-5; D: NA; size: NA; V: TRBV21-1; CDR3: CASSKNDQPQHF; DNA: TGTGCCAGCAGCAAGAATGATCAGCCCCAGCATTTT
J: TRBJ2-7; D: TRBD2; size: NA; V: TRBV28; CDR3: CASSLWTSGSVADEQYF; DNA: TGTGCCAGCAGTTTATGGACTAGCGGGAGTGTGGCTGACGAGCAGTACTTC
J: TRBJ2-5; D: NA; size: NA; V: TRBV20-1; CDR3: CSARRGETQYF; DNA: TGCAGTGCTAGGAGAGGAGAGACCCAGTACTTC
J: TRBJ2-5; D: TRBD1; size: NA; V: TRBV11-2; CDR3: CASSLLDRGRETQYF; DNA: TGTGCCAGCAGCTTATTGGACAGGGGGCGTGAGACCCAGTACTTC
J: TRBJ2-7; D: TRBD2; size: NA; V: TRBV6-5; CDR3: CASTLAGGTYEQYF; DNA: TGTGCCAGCACCCTAGCGGGAGGGACCTACGAGCAGTACTTC
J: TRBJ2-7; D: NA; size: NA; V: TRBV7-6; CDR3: CASSPGGVTYEQYF; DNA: TGTGCCAGCAGCCCCGGGGGAGTCACCTACGAGCAGTACTTC
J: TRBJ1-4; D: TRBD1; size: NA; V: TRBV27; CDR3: CASSAQGAEKLFF; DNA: TGTGCCAGCAGTGCGCAGGGGGCTGAAAAACTGTTTTTT
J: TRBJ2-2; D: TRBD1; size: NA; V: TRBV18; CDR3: CASSAGQGKNTGELFF; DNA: TGTGCCAGCTCAGCCGGACAGGGAAAAAACACCGGGGAGCTGTTTTTT
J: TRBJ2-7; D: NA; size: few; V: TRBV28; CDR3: CASSGGYEQYF; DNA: TGTGCCAGCAGCGGAGGGTACGAGCAGTACTTC
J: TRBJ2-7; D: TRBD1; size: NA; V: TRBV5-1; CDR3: CASSLGQGADEQYF; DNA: TGCGCCAGCAGCCTTGGACAGGGGGCCGACGAGCAGTACTTC
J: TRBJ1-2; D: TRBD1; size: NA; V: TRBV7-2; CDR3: CASSIDRGIYGYTF; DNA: TGTGCCAGCAGCATCGACAGGGGGATCTATGGCTACACCTTC
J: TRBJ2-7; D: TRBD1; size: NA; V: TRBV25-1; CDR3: CASSGRTGETYEQYF; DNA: TGTGCCAGCAGTGGACGGACAGGGGAAACCTACGAGCAGTACTTC
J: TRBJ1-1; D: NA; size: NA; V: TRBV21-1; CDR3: CASSKKERGRNTEAFF; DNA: TGTGCCAGCAGCAAAAAGGAAAGGGGCAGGAACACTGAAGCTTTCTTT
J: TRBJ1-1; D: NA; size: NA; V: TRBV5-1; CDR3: CASSLTHSGNTEAFF; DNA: TGCGCCAGCAGCTTGACCCATTCCGGGAACACTGAAGCTTTCTTT
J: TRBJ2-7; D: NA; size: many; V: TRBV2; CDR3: CASTRMTSYEQYF; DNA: TGTGCCAGCACCCGGATGACATCCTACGAGCAGTACTTC
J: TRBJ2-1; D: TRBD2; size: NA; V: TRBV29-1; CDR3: CSVDQSGWRGTYNEQFF; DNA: TGCAGCGTTGATCAATCCGGCTGGCGGGGGACTTACAATGAGCAGTTCTTC
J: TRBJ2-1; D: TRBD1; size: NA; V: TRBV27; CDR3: CASSLSGTGVYNEQFF; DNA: TGTGCCAGCAGTTTATCGGGGACAGGGGTCTACAATGAGCAGTTCTTC
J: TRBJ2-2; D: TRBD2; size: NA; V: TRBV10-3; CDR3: CAISVSTGYGTEGGTGELFF; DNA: TGTGCCATCTCAGTTTCGACCGGATACGGGACGGAGGGAGGGACCGGGGAGCTGTTTTTT
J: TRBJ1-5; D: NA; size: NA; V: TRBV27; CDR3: CASSLVATASNQPQHF; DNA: TGTGCCAGCAGTTTAGTTGCTACAGCGTCAAATCAGCCCCAGCATTTT
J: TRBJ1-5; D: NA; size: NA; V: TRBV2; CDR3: CASSADPKLGGPQHF; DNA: TGTGCCAGCAGTGCAGACCCCAAGTTGGGGGGACCCCAGCATTTT